One sample yielded the 27 T cell receptor beta chains listed below, sequenced in a study of blood T cell repertoires in COVID-19. The protocol was immunoSEQ multiplex PCR, while the TCRdb copy is restricted to in-frame clones and leaves out a portion. Here the sample spans 130,000 to 150,000 clones, about 86% being singletons. The source material was peripheral blood. All receptors derive from a human donor in a cohort sampled during active COVID-19.

V and J are TRBV19 and TRBJ2-1, with 10 positions matching TRBD1. This CDR3 comprises 16 residues. Germline CDR1 is LNHDA and CDR2 is SQIVND (reference sequence). V lost 3 bases to trimming and J lost 1 base; unmatched junction nucleotides: 3. The CDR3 sequence is CASSIWGQGSYNEQFF. CDR3 nucleotides: TGTGCCAGTAGTATCTGGGGACAGGGGTCCTACAATGAGCAGTTCTTC. The complete variable domain, with remaining parts taken from reference TRBV19 and TRBJ2-1, reads DGGITQSPKYLFRKEGQNVTLSCEQNLNHDAMYWYRQDPGQGLRLIYYSQIVNDFQKGDIAEGYSVSREKKESFPLTVTSAQKNPTAFYLCASSIWGQGSYNEQFFGPGTRLTVL.

V and J are TRBV6-1 and TRBJ1-1; TRBD1 matches at 9 bases. V was pared by 0 bases and J by 0 bases, with 5 bases of the junction left unmatched. CDR1 is MNHNS, CDR2 SASEGT, per germline. The CDR3 length is 17 residues. The CDR3 sequence is CASSEADRGRVNTEAFF. In DNA form, the CDR3 reads TGTGCCAGCAGTGAAGCGGACAGGGGACGGGTGAACACTGAAGCTTTCTTT.

The chain links TRBV7-9 to TRBJ2-2; D not certain. From germline, CDR1 is SEHNR and CDR2 FQNEAQ (reference sequence). The CDR3 length is 13 residues. Trimming removed 1 base from V and 6 bases from J, with 6 bases in between. For the CDR3, the DNA is TGTGCCAGCAGCTTAGAAATCTCCGGGGAGCTGTTTTTT. Translating it yields CASSLEISGELFF.

This clone was detected once. In nucleotides, the CDR3 is TGTGCCAGTAGTATAGATCTAGGGGTCAGGGGGAAGACCCAGTACTTC. Encoded protein: CASSIDLGVRGKTQYF. The rearrangement links TRBV19 to TRBJ2-5; 7 bases line up with TRBD1. J was trimmed by 6 bases and V by 0 bases; bases with no gene match: 10. The CDR3 has 16 residues. In germline, CDR1 is LNHDA, CDR2 SQIVND (reference sequence).

The J gene is TRBJ2-7, the V gene TRBV11-2; D might be TRBD1 (7 bases). The CDR3 runs to 18 residues. Per the germline V gene, CDR1 is SGHAT and CDR2 is FQNNGV. V lost 5 bases to trimming and J lost 2 bases, with 25 bases between them. The CDR3 bases are TGTGCCAGCAGCCCTAGGCGGGAACAGAGGGGGCTTCCCTACGAGCAGTACTTC. Residues: CASSPRREQRGLPYEQYF.

There are a few counts of this clone. The V call is TRBV4-3, the J call TRBJ2-6, with 8 bases aligning to TRBD1. The CDR3 has 17 residues. V was pared by 3 bases and J by 4 bases, with 8 bases of the junction left unmatched. Germline V lookup: CDR1 LGHNA, CDR2 YSLEER. CDR3: CASSQVTGGPGANVLTF. CDR3 DNA sequence: TGCGCCAGCAGCCAGGTTACAGGGGGGCCCGGGGCCAACGTCCTGACTTTC.

V usage is TRBV18 and J usage is TRBJ2-2; D might be TRBD1 (6 bases). In germline, CDR1 is KGHSH, CDR2 LQKENI. V was trimmed by 3 bases and J by 1 base, leaving 12 bases between them. The CDR3 extends over 16 amino acids. The CDR3 DNA follows: TGTGCCAGCTCACCGAAGGACAGATTGAACACCGGGGAGCTGTTTTTT. Translated, it gives CASSPKDRLNTGELFF.

V is TRBV18 and J is TRBJ2-5; TRBD2 aligns across 7 bases. The germline CDR1 and CDR2 sequences are KGHSH and LQKENI. V lost 0 bases to trimming and J lost 5 bases; unmatched junction nucleotides: 6. This CDR3 comprises 15 residues. The CDR3 region has the DNA TGTGCCAGCTCACCACCGGGTGTTAGCGGGGAGACCCAGTACTTC. Encoded protein: CASSPPGVSGETQYF.

The chain uses TRBV5-1 and TRBJ2-3; 10 bases align to TRBD2. The CDR3 is made up of 15 amino acids. V was pared by 4 bases and J by 1 base, with 3 bases of the junction left unmatched. Germline V gives CDR1 SGHRS, CDR2 YFSETQ. The CDR3 DNA reads TGCGCCAGCAGCCCCGGGACTAGCGGCACAGATACGCAGTATTTT. Translated, it gives CASSPGTSGTDTQYF. The full variable domain, completed using reference TRBV5-1 and TRBJ2-3, is KAGVTQTPRYLIKTRGQQVTLSCSPISGHRSVSWYQQTPGQGLQFLFEYFSETQRNKGNFPGRFSGRQFSNSRSEMNVSTLELGDSALYLCASSPGTSGTDTQYFGPGTRLTVL.

This chain connects TRBV28 to TRBJ1-2; D is possibly TRBD1 (5 bases). CDR1 MDHEN and CDR2 SYDVKM come from the germline V gene. The V end lost 3 bases, the J end lost 6 bases, and 8 bases lay between the germline ends. The CDR3 totals 12 residues. This chain's CDR3 is CASSFLRDGYTF. The CDR3 bases are TGTGCCAGCAGTTTCCTCAGGGATGGCTACACCTTC.

This clone has more than one count but fewer than ten. A read error may account for a junction end that differs from germline. The V call is TRBV6-5, the J call TRBJ2-4; D possibly corresponds to TRBD2 (6 bases). Germline lookup yields CDR1 MNHEY and CDR2 SVGAGI. The CDR3 consists of 14 residues. CDR3 amino acids: CASRLSLAQNIQYF. The CDR3 DNA follows: TGTGCCAGCAGATTATCACTAGCCCAAAACATTCAGTACTTC.

This rearrangement joins TRBV29-1 to TRBJ1-2, with 9 bases that match TRBD1. The CDR3 sequence is 14 residues long. CDR1 and CDR2 (germline): SQVTM, ANQGSEA. The V segment lost 0 bases and the J segment 8 bases; nucleotides outside the gene matches: 7. The CDR3 spells CSVEDGQGRRGYTF. DNA of the CDR3: TGCAGCGTTGAAGACGGACAGGGGCGGAGAGGCTACACCTTC.

J is TRBJ2-1 and V is TRBV4-2; tentative D call: TRBD2 (5 bases). The CDR3 has 15 residues. Germline values: CDR1 LGHNA, CDR2 YNFKEQ. Trimming cost V 1 base and J 8 bases, with 15 bases left between them. The CDR3 region has the DNA TGTGCCAGCAGCCAAGGATTAGCGCAGAGCTATGAGCAGTTCTTC. Residues: CASSQGLAQSYEQFF.

CDR3 residues: CASSLGGTKYNEQFF. The CDR3 nucleotides read TGCGCCAGCAGCCTGGGAGGGACAAAATACAATGAGCAGTTCTTC. The chain couples TRBV5-1 to TRBJ2-1; D may be TRBD2 (7 bases). CDR3 length: 15 amino acids. V lost 4 bases, J lost 4 bases, and 15 bases lay in between. Germline values: CDR1 SGHRS, CDR2 YFSETQ.

The V and J genes are TRBV11-2 and TRBJ2-7; D remains ambiguous. The CDR3 covers 15 residues. Germline CDR1 SGHAT, CDR2 FQNNGV. Trimming took 1 base from V and 1 from J, leaving 11 bases between them. Written as DNA, the CDR3 is TGTGCCAGCAGCTTAGTCGTCTCGGTTTCCTACGAGCAGTACTTC. It yields the protein CASSLVVSVSYEQYF. The whole variable domain, remainder taken from reference TRBV11-2 and TRBJ2-7, is EAGVAQSPRYKIIEKRQSVAFWCNPISGHATLYWYQQILGQGPKLLIQFQNNGVVDDSQLPKDRFSAERLKGVDSTLKIQPAKLEDSAVYLCASSLVVSVSYEQYFGPGTRLTVT.

This clone has just a few counts. The V call is TRBV7-9, the J call TRBJ1-1, with D maybe TRBD1 (6 bases). There are 14 residues in the CDR3. Germline-derived CDR1 and CDR2 are SEHNR and FQNEAQ (reference sequence). V gave up 0 bases and J gave up 8 bases, with 13 bases separating them. The CDR3 DNA is TGTGCCAGCAGCTTAGCAGGTTGGCAGGGGGAAGCTTTCTTT. Amino acid sequence: CASSLAGWQGEAFF.

The V and J genes are TRBV5-6 and TRBJ2-7; 7 bases fit TRBD2. Germline assignment: CDR1 SGHDT and CDR2 YYEEEE. The CDR3 extends over 13 amino acids. The V segment lost 1 base and the J segment 5 bases; nucleotides outside the gene matches: 3. The CDR3: CASSLTSVNEQYF. CDR3 nucleotide sequence: TGTGCCAGCAGCTTGACTAGCGTCAACGAGCAGTACTTC.

The chain joins TRBV27 to TRBJ2-7; D is perhaps TRBD1 (6 bases). Germline values: CDR1 MNHEY, CDR2 SMNVEV (reference sequence). The CDR3 spans 16 residues. Trimming cost V 3 bases and J 1 base, with 16 bases left between them. CDR3 bases: TGTGCCAGCAGTTTGTGGGGGCAGGGTCCTTCCTACGAGCAGTACTTC. As protein: CASSLWGQGPSYEQYF.

The rearrangement uses TRBV14 and TRBJ1-1; possible D gene TRBD1, 6 bases. V was trimmed by 1 base and J by 1 base, leaving 7 bases between them. Germline V gene sequence: CDR1 SGHDN, CDR2 FVKESK. The CDR3 is made up of 14 amino acids. The CDR3 DNA reads TGTGCCAGCAGCCAAGTAGGGGGGAACACTGAAGCTTTCTTT. Its translation: CASSQVGGNTEAFF.

The chain uses TRBV14 and TRBJ2-7, with D possibly matching TRBD1 (5 bases). V gave up 0 bases and J gave up 0 bases, with 12 bases separating them. This CDR3 spans 16 amino acids. Per germline, CDR1 SGHDN and CDR2 FVKESK. For the CDR3, the DNA is TGTGCCAGCAGCCAAGACCCGACAGCCAGCTCCTACGAGCAGTACTTC. Translating it yields CASSQDPTASSYEQYF.

The chain has TRBV7-2 and TRBJ1-2; 7 bases agree with TRBD1. Germline lookup yields CDR1 SGHTA and CDR2 FQGNSA. V lost 4 bases to trimming and J lost 4 bases; unmatched junction nucleotides: 3. This CDR3 is 13 amino acids long. The CDR3 nucleotides are TGTGCCAGCAGCTCCAGGGGGTCCTATGGCTACACCTTC. The encoded protein is CASSSRGSYGYTF. Full variable domain (outside the CDR3, taken from reference TRBV7-2 and TRBJ1-2): GAGVSQSPSNKVTEKGKDVELRCDPISGHTALYWYRQSLGQGLEFLIYFQGNSAPDKSGLPSDRFSAERTGGSVSTLTIQRTQQEDSAVYLCASSSRGSYGYTFGSGTRLTVV.

The chain is built from TRBV6-5 and TRBJ1-1, with 8 bases matching TRBD1. Germline V gene lookup returns CDR1 MNHEY and CDR2 SVGAGI. V was clipped by 5 bases and J by 8 bases; unmatched bases: 7. This CDR3 has 13 residues. The CDR3 bases are TGTGCCAGCAGTAAGACAGGGGAAAGCGAAGCTTTCTTT. This codes for CASSKTGESEAFF.

This clone was detected once. This sequence joins TRBV19 and TRBJ2-7; 10 bases agree with TRBD1. There are 19 residues in the CDR3. V shed 2 bases, J shed 0 bases, and the junction held 13 bases outside the gene matches. From germline, CDR1 is LNHDA and CDR2 SQIVND (reference sequence). The CDR3 nucleotides are TGTGCCAGTAGTATATTCCGGGACAGGGGTTCGGGAGCCTCCTACGAGCAGTACTTC. The encoded protein is CASSIFRDRGSGASYEQYF.

In its sample, this clone was seen a few times. The J gene is TRBJ2-5, the V gene TRBV29-1, with 10 nucleotides matching TRBD2. Germline assignment: CDR1 SQVTM and CDR2 ANQGSEA. V was clipped by 6 bases and J by 6 bases; unmatched bases: 22. The CDR3 is 18 amino acids. The CDR3 sequence: CSVPPSEEGLAFGKTQYF. CDR3 DNA: TGCAGCGTCCCACCCAGCGAGGAGGGACTAGCGTTTGGGAAGACCCAGTACTTC.

The rearrangement links TRBV2 to TRBJ1-5; 8 nucleotides align to TRBD1. This CDR3 region has 15 residues. The V gene end was trimmed by 6 bases and the J gene end by 3 bases; junction bases not matched to a gene: 7. CDR1 is SNHLY and CDR2 is FYNNEI in the germline V gene. CDR3 coding DNA: TGTGCCAGCAGACAACAGGGGGACAACAATCAGCCCCAGCATTTT. Protein: CASRQQGDNNQPQHF.

The V call is TRBV2, the J call TRBJ1-3; D is undetermined. Germline values: CDR1 SNHLY, CDR2 FYNNEI. This CDR3 contains 12 residues. Between the trimmed V and J ends, which lost 5 bases and 0 bases, there was a span of 2 bases. CDR3 protein: CASSYSGNTIYF. As DNA, the CDR3 is TGTGCCAGCAGTTACTCTGGAAACACCATATATTTT.

The gene calls are TRBV27 and TRBJ1-5, with 8 bases matching TRBD1. The CDR3 loop spans 15 amino acids. V lost 7 bases, J lost 1 base, and 6 bases stayed unmatched. Per the germline V gene, CDR1 is MNHEY and CDR2 is SMNVEV (reference sequence). CDR3 loop: CASMRDRSSNQPQHF. CDR3 in DNA: TGTGCCAGCATGAGGGACAGGTCGAGCAATCAGCCCCAGCATTTT.